This T cell receptor (beta chain) was recovered during a study of Ad26.COV2.S vaccination and SARS-CoV-2 variants. Study details: Doses of Ad26.COV2.S were injected into muscle once or twice, 56 days apart.

Documented treatment: roughly 18 received Ad26.COV2.S at low or high dose, single or two shots; about five received placebo; per-sample allocation not given. It was on day 63 after the first vaccine or placebo injection that samples were taken. Recruitment in Boston yielded a donor of adult age, 18-55 years. Repertoires were generated with immunoSEQ multiplex PCR, while TCRdb's copy carries only in-frame clones and drops some. This table holds a few hundred thousand clones, 87% found once. Note on this clone: The target antigen is unknown.

General study findings and limits: The study found similar non-spike TCR breadth in vaccine and placebo recipients. After vaccination, reports described spike-specific CD8+ and CD4+ T cell responses as showing substantial breadth.

CDR1 and CDR2 from the germline V gene are SGHRS and YFSETQ. CDR3 length: 15 residues. Trimming left V 5 bases short and J 2 bases short, with 14 bases between. The V call is TRBV5-1, the J call TRBJ1-3, with unresolved D. The source material was peripheral blood, sampled in a trial of Ad26.COV2.S vaccine versus placebo. The TCR comes from a person between 18 and 60 years old who received the Ad26.COV2.S COVID-19 vaccine or a placebo. In nucleotides, the CDR3 is TGCGCCAGCAGGGTCCGGGCCGCTACTGGAAACACCATATATTTT. Translation gives CASRVRAATGNTIYF.